What follows is one TCR beta chain and its context. This CDR3 has 17 amino acids. Losses at the gene ends were 2 bases for V and 2 bases for J; bases not matched to a gene: 7. The germline CDR1 and CDR2 sequences are SGHRS and YFSETQ. Sequencing templates came from extracted RNA that was reverse transcribed into cDNA. Sequenced by immunoSEQ multiplex PCR; TCRdb stores in-frame clones only, minus some. The sample holds approximately 150,000 clones; over 70% are singletons and the top ten take roughly 15%. The sample comes from a study of CD8+ T cells in alopecia areata. The receptor's source is a human donor with alopecia areata. V is TRBV5-1 and J is TRBJ2-1; TRBD2 matches at 10 bases. This sample comprised CD8+ T cells sorted from blood, obtained at week 0. The CDR3 DNA follows: TGCGCCAGCAGCTTAGGGACTAGCGTGGGTCCCTACAATGAGCAGTTCTTC. Protein product: CASSLGTSVGPYNEQFF.